A single TCR beta chain is shown here with its context. Its antigen is unknown. One end of the junction varies from germline; a read error may be responsible. This entry is derived from a study of CD8+CD57+ T cells in acquired aplastic anemia listed by TCRdb under 2018. For the study in its entirety: DNA extracted from sorted CD4+ and CD8+ cells had a mean of approximately 3.3 ug, with a range of 0.2 to 27.4 ug. CD8+CD57+ expansion was defined as frequency above the mean frequency observed in healthy subjects.

Expansion of CD8+CD57+ cells had been shown by flow cytometry in the patients chosen for sequencing. Severe acquired aplastic anemia was diagnosed in all patients according to International Study of Aplastic Anemia and Agranulocytosis and Camitta criteria. At the time blood was sampled, none of the patients had received any therapy. In this study, sorted CD4+ and CD8+ T cells from the blood of healthy subjects and of severe aplastic anemia patients had their TCR repertoires deep-sequenced. In the USA, patient enrollment took place under clinicaltrials.gov protocols 00001620, 01623167, 00001397, 00071045, 00081523 and 00961064. Ficoll-Paque density gradient centrifugation was used to isolate peripheral blood mononuclear cells. CD4+ and CD8+ T cells were sorted by FACS or magnetic beads before DNA extraction. CDR1 is given as SEHNR and CDR2 as FQNEAQ, both from the germline V gene (reference sequence). Inclusive of the bounding cysteine and phenylalanine, the CDR3 is 12 residues long. Only the CDR3 region is kept as DNA, spanning 36 bases read in frame from base 1.

The investigation overall reported the following: Over 25 CD8+ CDR3 sequences were found in both patients and controls but appeared to be highly expressed in patients and within the immunodominant clones of the patients. CD8+ Simpson's diversity did not differ significantly between patients and healthy controls (P=0.060).

Genomic DNA served as template for TCR beta VDJ combination and CDR3 sequence profiling. An Illumina HiSeq 2000 was the platform used for TCR repertoire sequencing. As for the authors' bioinformatics: Repertoire assessment relied on Simpson's diversity index, CDR3 size and DJ length profiles, and TRBV/TRBJ rearrangement plots. The most abundant DNA sequence in the deep sequencing data was defined as the immunodominant clone. CDR3 amino acid sequences were screened for sharing across subjects and compared with published repertoires and the VDJdb database. The raw public data were reprocessed by TCRdb itself: fastp quality trimming at Q25, MiXCR clonotype calling, in-frame beta chains only. When rows share a CDR3 protein, they turn into one entry using the most common DNA and genes. TCRdb, not the authors, supplied the V and J calls. Counted in this sample were 200,000 to 300,000 distinct CDR3 sequences; approximately 80% of them appeared once. The top ten clones comprise 40% to 55% of the sample.

The sample taken for sequencing was sorted CD4+, CD8+, or CD8+CD57+ T cells (not recorded which) from PBMCs. The TCR comes from a human donor with aplastic anemia. The sequence joins TRBV7-9 to TRBJ2-2; 8 middle bases align to TRBD2. The CDR3 amino acid sequence is: CASSLLPGGGFF. The nucleotide sequence reads TGTGCCAGCAGCTTACTACCCGGGGGGGGGTTCTTT.